The entry below describes one TCR beta chain. Its antigen is still unknown. The data were obtained in a study of cytomegalovirus exposure and HLA in healthy donors. Broader study findings: An assumption of roughly uniform sequencing depth across donors underlay the presence/absence analyses. Later analysis showed TCR association rates varying by HLA locus, highest for DRB1 and lowest for HLA-C. The only immune exposure information that was available was CMV serostatus.

Researchers ran the PCR with 60 Vbeta and 13 Jbeta primers. Data came from immunoSEQ multiplex PCR; TCRdb stores just in-frame clones and leaves some out. The data contain over 100,000 clones, roughly 70% of them seen just once; the ten biggest clones take up more than 2%. Specimen: PBMCs. The TCR sequence derives from a woman in her 40s in good health and CMV-seropositive.

CDR3 sequence: CASSASGTGGTEAFF. CDR3 nucleotide sequence: TGCGCCAGCAGCGCTTCCGGGACAGGGGGGACTGAAGCTTTCTTT. The chain recombines TRBV4-1 with TRBJ1-1; TRBD1 matches at 11 bases. This CDR3 is built from 15 residues. Germline V gives CDR1 MGHRA, CDR2 YSYEKL. J was trimmed by 5 bases and V by 5 bases; bases with no gene match: 7.